This TCR beta chain is from a study of OX40 agonist ivuxolimab in advanced cancers. Turning to the study itself: In this cohort, patients received ivuxolimab, an agonistic anti-OX40 (CD134) antibody. Whole-study results and caveats: Both CD4+ and CD8+ T cell populations in blood had undergone clonal expansion by week 6 at 0.1 to 3.0 mg/kg. CD8+ T cells were the subset that, on average, had more expanded clones than CD4+.

Assay used: immunoSEQ multiplex PCR; TCRdb lists only in-frame clones, some missing. The sample includes over 55,000 clones, roughly 84% of them seen just once. Germline assignment: CDR1 GTSNPN and CDR2 SVGIG (reference sequence). V lost 3 bases, J lost 0 bases, and 7 bases stayed unmatched. There are 16 residues in the CDR3. The table lists this clone with a count of one. Its cognate antigen is unknown. The timepoints at which blood was sampled were baseline, cycle 4 day 1, and cycle 7 day 1. The specimen was CD4+ or CD8+ T cells sorted from blood, collected in a trial of the OX40 agonist ivuxolimab. The chain has TRBV30 and TRBJ1-3; 8 bases agree with TRBD1. The source is an adult with an advanced solid tumor such as melanoma, head and neck, liver or kidney cancer. CDR3 amino acids: CAWSRQGFFSGNTIYF. CDR3 nucleotides: TGTGCCTGGAGCCGACAGGGGTTCTTCTCTGGAAACACCATATATTTT. The full variable domain, in which reference TRBV30 and TRBJ1-3 provide the parts outside the CDR3, is SQTIHQWPATLVQPVGSPLSLECTVEGTSNPNLYWYRQAAGRGLQLLFYSVGIGQISSEVPQNLSASRPQDRQFILSSKKLLLSDSGFYLCAWSRQGFFSGNTIYFGEGSWLTVV.